This T cell receptor (beta chain) derives from a study of cytomegalovirus exposure and HLA in healthy donors (dated by TCRdb to about 2017). With regard to the full study: An earlier analysis of a few hundred of the donors reported over 250 Gb of sequence data and 117 million unique TCR beta sequences obtained from about 200 million T cells. About 300 gigabases of sequencing data and around 90 million unique TCR sequences made up an early release that covered around 640 HLA-typed donors. Of the roughly 390 genotyped donors, less than 85% were placed in the genetic ancestry cluster associated with self-reported Caucasian donors. The study aimed to test whether signatures of past pathogen exposure could be identified by cataloging public T cell receptors. The study used immunosequencing to profile the T cell repertoires of approximately 630 subjects and linked those repertoires to cytomegalovirus serostatus. Besides the first cohort of roughly 660 subjects, a separate validation cohort made up of roughly 130 different subjects was used. To predict cytomegalovirus infection status, the study brought together high-throughput TCR immunosequencing, statistical association of individual TCRs with disease status, and machine learning. In a later analysis, previously published TCR beta repertoires from 550 to 700 donors were re-analyzed and high-resolution HLA genotyping was added so that TCR occurrence patterns could be studied. Rather than drawing on any new phenotypic data, the later analysis identified candidate immune exposures from TCR beta sequences and the way those sequences occurred across donors. In an earlier analysis of more than 550 of the donors, high-throughput TCR beta sequencing was used to judge whether each TCR beta V gene segment behaved as functional or pseudogenic. Donor age, sex, ethnicity and CMV serostatus were compiled together with the repertoire data. A later genetic analysis took genome-wide SNP genotypes for about three fifths of the 666 donors and used that subset as a discovery cohort. All discovery cohort repertoires had been generated using a single sequencing platform. Both class I and class II loci were covered by HLA typing, at four-digit resolution. The number of typed donors differed by locus: roughly 620-640 for A, B, C, DRB1 and DQB1; approximately 520 for DQA1; fewer than 610 for DPA1; and about 450 for DPB1. About five DR-DQ haplotypes were handled as single units for association and clustering, since linkage in the cohort was strong. On average, around 240,000 unique TCR beta nucleotide sequences were sequenced per donor among several hundred genotyped donors of the cohort, with roughly 20% of those sequences being non-productive.

Details on this clone: Its antigen remains undetermined. No base quality information exists; no much larger clone differs at one position.

Overall results and qualifications from the work: When HLA alleles, especially DR and DQ, strongly co-occurred, attributing TCR associations to individual alleles was difficult. A cluster of highly shared sequence variants was judged likely to represent a technical artifact of the sequencing pipeline. It was suggested by the authors that the approach could potentially be generalized to other disease states and immunological phenotypes. The earlier analysis of approximately 590 of the donors excluded around 17 rarely observed V segments, including chromosome 9 orphons, because counts were too low. The classifier was reported to diagnose cytomegalovirus status with high specificity and sensitivity in both the original cohort and the validation cohort. Three of the identified cytomegalovirus-associated TCR beta chains were confirmed in vitro to be specific for cytomegalovirus antigens. Some IMGT-functional V segments, including TRBV6-2 and TRBV6-3, could not be told apart with the 87-base-pair reads, so those segments were excluded. Broadly in line with IMGT annotations, most TCR beta V segments showed up in productive rearrangements about 87% or about 30% of the time in an earlier analysis of 587 of the donors. A later analysis found that most CMV-associated TCR beta chains appeared HLA-restricted, with HLA associations seemingly driven largely by CMV exposure. In a later analysis, HLA-associated TCR beta chains were found to be more clonally expanded and to have lower generation probabilities than equally common non-associated chains. This cohort had only TCR beta chains sequenced, and the lack of alpha or paired-chain data limited which features could be detected. A further reported finding was that TCR beta sequences accurately predicted the HLA-A and HLA-B alleles for most subjects in the first cohort. While some public TCRs were present in many individuals, most TCR sequences turned up only very rarely across donors. A later genetic analysis associated a missense DCLRE1C variant with V-gene and J-gene trimming of TCR beta chains, and an independent cohort replicated the association. Immune exposure information for the cohort was limited to CMV serostatus. The study listed 150 to 200 TCR beta chains as associated with cytomegalovirus. According to a later analysis, TCR association rates differed among HLA loci, with DRB1 alleles showing the most associated TCRs and HLA-C alleles showing the fewest. HLA typing was unavailable for some donors at each locus, so association tests used only the typed subset. In a later analysis, several top co-occurrence clusters were reported to appear linked to parvovirus B19, influenza, CMV and Epstein-Barr virus. In a later analysis, around 17,000 TCR beta sequences were associated with specific HLA alleles at a false discovery rate of 0.05. Correlated functional status among segregating V segments might be attributable to linkage disequilibrium, but an unknown experimental factor could not be ruled out. According to a later genetic analysis, donors in an Asian-associated ancestry cluster had fewer N-insertions in productive TCRs than the approximately 630-donor mean. The presence/absence analyses assumed that sequencing depth was roughly uniform across donors, and that assumption may not be true.

Receptor libraries were prepared by the immunoSEQ multiplex PCR assay. A mixture of 60 forward primers for TCR Vbeta segments and 13 reverse primers for TCR Jbeta segments was used in the multiplex PCR. The CDR3 region of rearranged TCR beta genes was amplified from genomic DNA with a multiplex PCR assay. The amplified TCR beta libraries were sequenced on the Illumina HiSeq System as 87-base-pair reads. Per the authors' processing: Across the roughly 700 repertoires, a later analysis counted around 80 million unique TCR beta chains, around 11 million of which were shared by at least two donors. Raw reads were error-corrected and collapsed into unique sequences by a nearest-neighbor algorithm in which closely related sequences were merged to remove PCR and sequencing errors. To assign V, D and J gene segments, CDR3 sequences were aligned to IMGT reference sequences. For a sequence to be retained, at least a six-nucleotide match to both a V gene segment and a J gene segment was required. A rearrangement counted as productive if the CDR3 had no stop codons and remained in frame with V and J, and every other rearrangement counted as non-productive. CDR3 was defined according to IMGT convention as the region running from the second conserved V-encoded cysteine to the conserved J-encoded phenylalanine. The earlier analysis of fewer than 700 of the donors excluded sequences that lacked an unambiguous match to a single V gene segment. An earlier analysis of 587 of the donors called V segments functional above 56.7% productive rearrangements and segregating when the between-donor standard deviation exceeded 5%. To diagnose cytomegalovirus status from the catalog of TCR beta chain sequences, a statistical classification framework was built. In a later analysis, V and J genes were assigned by comparing TCR nucleotide sequences against IMGT/GENE-DB human TR gene sequences. In a later analysis, CDR3 sequences and most-parsimonious VDJ recombination scenarios were assigned using the TCRdist pipeline. In a later analysis, every TCR beta chain was defined by the combination of its CDR3 amino acid sequence and its V-gene family, and reads without a unique V-gene family were dropped. To address suspected cross-contamination and a sequencing artifact, a later analysis removed over 500 highly shared, low-generation-probability nucleotide sequences. In a later analysis, a clonal expansion index was calculated for each public chain from normalized within-repertoire ranks of inferred template counts. In a later analysis, generation probabilities were computed with a VDJ recombination model fitted to out-of-frame rearrangements, and the resulting probabilities were checked against IGoR. Hypergeometric tests were used in a later analysis to score TCR-TCR, TCR-HLA and TCR-CMV co-occurrence, with a repertoire-size bias correction applied to the TCR pairs. To estimate false discovery rates, a later analysis permuted the HLA or CMV assignments 20 times. In a later analysis, co-occurring TCRs were grouped using DBSCAN, with TCRdist sequence similarity added in when clustering inside HLA-allele-positive subsets. Repertoires with fewer than 30,000 or more than 120,000 public chains were left out of co-occurrence clustering, as were about 5 repertoires with anomalous nucleotide sharing. This immuneACCESS table, as held by TCRdb, lists in-frame sequences with V and J called but not all clones. Of the missing ones, under half trace to an unresolved V gene in checked studies; the others have no known cause. V and J calls and clone size are given by that table; D and trimming were obtained from the DNA. In this sample the table shows under 110,000 clones, about three quarters of which occur a single time. In total, the top ten clones hold about 0.8% of the sample.

Including cysteine and phenylalanine, the CDR3 has 15 amino acids. Left in the record is the CDR3 DNA by itself, 45 bases read in frame from the first base. CDR1 and CDR2 (MDHEN, SYDVKM) derive from the germline V gene. V is trimmed back by 6 bases and J by 2 bases, and the junction contains 8 bases that no gene match accounts for. In total, over 600 healthy bone marrow donors made up the cohort. At the time of sampling, every cohort member was nominally healthy, though immune exposures that went unrecorded were likely present. The donor tested CMV seronegative, placing the donor among the roughly 350 seronegative members of the cohort. A peripheral blood sample was collected from each donor, and TCR beta sequencing was performed on peripheral blood mononuclear cells. Genomic DNA extraction from the blood cell samples was performed with the Qiagen DNeasy Blood Extraction Kit.

Specimen: PBMCs. This clonotype was sampled from a boy aged 10-17 years in good health and CMV-seronegative. Recombination connected TRBV28 to TRBJ2-7; TRBD1 aligns with 9 central bases. The nucleotides are TGTGCCAGCAGCTGGGGGGACAGGGAGACCTACGAGCAGTACTTC. Its protein is CASSWGDRETYEQYF.